This record covers a single T cell receptor (beta chain). This entry is derived from a study of cytomegalovirus exposure and HLA in healthy donors. Germline assignment: CDR1 SQVTM and CDR2 ANQGSEA. CDR3 length: 12 amino acids. V shed 7 bases and J 7 bases; nucleotides not matched to a gene: 4. Amplification used 60 Vbeta primers and 13 Jbeta primers. Data came from immunoSEQ multiplex PCR; TCRdb stores just in-frame clones and leaves some out. Here the sample table reports about 40,000 clones. The sequencing input was PBMCs. The chain carries TRBV29-1 and TRBJ1-6; 7 positions agree with TRBD1. The receptor was derived from a male donor in good health and CMV-seronegative. CDR3 region: CSAGDSNSPLHF. The DNA of the CDR3 is TGCAGCGCCGGGGACAGCAATTCACCCCTCCACTTT.